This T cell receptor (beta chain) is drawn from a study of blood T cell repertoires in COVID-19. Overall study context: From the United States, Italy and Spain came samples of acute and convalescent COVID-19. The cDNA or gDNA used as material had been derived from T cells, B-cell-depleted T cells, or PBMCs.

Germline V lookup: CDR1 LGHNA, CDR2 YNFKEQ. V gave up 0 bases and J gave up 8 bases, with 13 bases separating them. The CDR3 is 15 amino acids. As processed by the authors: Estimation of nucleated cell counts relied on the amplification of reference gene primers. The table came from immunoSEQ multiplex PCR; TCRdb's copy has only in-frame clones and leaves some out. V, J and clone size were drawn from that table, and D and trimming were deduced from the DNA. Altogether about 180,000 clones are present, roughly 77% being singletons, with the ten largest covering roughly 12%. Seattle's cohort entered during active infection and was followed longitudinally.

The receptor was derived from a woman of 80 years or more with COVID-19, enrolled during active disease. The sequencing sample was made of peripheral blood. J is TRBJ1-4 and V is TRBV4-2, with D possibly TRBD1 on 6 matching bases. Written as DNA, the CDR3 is TGTGCCAGCAGCCAAGATCAGGGGCTGAGGGAAAAACTGTTTTTT. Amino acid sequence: CASSQDQGLREKLFF.